The present T cell receptor (beta chain) was sequenced within a study of blood T cell repertoires in COVID-19. Method: immunoSEQ multiplex PCR; TCRdb's copy keeps in-frame clones and lacks some. The table shows 45,000 to 55,000 clones, with about 83% occurring only once. Germline V CDR1 and CDR2: SGDLS, YYNGEE. Trimming pared 3 bases from V and 6 bases from J, leaving 18 bases between. This CDR3 spans 15 amino acids. Sequences were obtained from peripheral blood. The receptor was isolated from a human donor in a cohort sampled during active COVID-19. The rearrangement joins TRBV9 to TRBJ1-2; maybe TRBD1 (5 bases). Here the CDR3 reads CASSARGVTIDGYTF. Here the CDR3 DNA reads TGTGCCAGCAGCGCTCGGGGGGTAACTATTGATGGCTACACCTTC.